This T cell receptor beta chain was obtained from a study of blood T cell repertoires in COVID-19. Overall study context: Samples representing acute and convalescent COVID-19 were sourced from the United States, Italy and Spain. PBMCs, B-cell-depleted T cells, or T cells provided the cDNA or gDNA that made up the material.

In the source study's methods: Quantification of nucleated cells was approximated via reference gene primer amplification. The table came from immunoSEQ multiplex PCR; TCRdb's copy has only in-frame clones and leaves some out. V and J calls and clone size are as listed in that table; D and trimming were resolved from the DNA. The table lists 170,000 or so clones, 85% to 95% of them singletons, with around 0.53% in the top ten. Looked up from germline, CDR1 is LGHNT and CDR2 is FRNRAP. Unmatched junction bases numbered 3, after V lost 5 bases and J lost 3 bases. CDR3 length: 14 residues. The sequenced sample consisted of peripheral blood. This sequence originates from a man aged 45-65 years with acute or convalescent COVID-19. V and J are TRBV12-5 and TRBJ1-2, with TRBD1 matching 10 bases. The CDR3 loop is CASGVDRGHYGYTF. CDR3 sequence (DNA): TGTGCTAGTGGTGTCGACAGGGGGCACTATGGCTACACCTTC.